These 17 T cell receptor beta chains came from one sample sequenced in a study of vaccination and CD4 T cells after COVID-19. Researchers used the Oncomine TCR Beta short-read assay to sequence DNA from cultured CD4+ T cells. TCRdb passed the PCR reads through MiXCR, listing each CDR3 protein once. This table holds tens of thousands of distinct CDR3 sequences, approximately 38% found once. No cognate antigen is known for these TCRs. Time point reported: late sampling 161 to 241 days after vaccination in a few convalescent patients. Specified treatment: roughly 11-day PBMC culture with coronavirus spike peptide pools or control peptides (ViraFEST assay). The specimen comprised CD4+ T cells from blood, cultured in vitro, sampled about 7 months after SARS-CoV-2 vaccination. Source of these receptors: a human donor who had recovered from COVID-19.

The chain has TRBV7-2 and TRBJ2-7, with D perhaps matching TRBD2 (6 bases). The V end was cut by 0 bases, the J end by 4 bases, with 13 bases between. Germline-derived CDR1 and CDR2 are SGHTA and FQGNSA. This CDR3 is built from 15 residues. Written as DNA, the CDR3 is TGTGCCAGCAGCTTAGCTGTGGGAGGAGGTTACGAGCAGTACTTC. Translation: CASSLAVGGGYEQYF.

J is TRBJ2-7 and V is TRBV6-1; 9 positions agree with TRBD1. V dropped 8 bases and J dropped 0; count of bases not matched to a gene: 8. CDR1 and CDR2 (germline): MNHNS, SASEGT. The CDR3 runs 15 residues. The CDR3 DNA follows: TGTGCCAGCGGAAAGGGGACAGGGAGCTCCTACGAGCAGTACTTC. Translation: CASGKGTGSSYEQYF.

This clonotype was counted only a few times. The rearrangement joins TRBV19 to TRBJ2-7, with 10 bases identical to TRBD2. Germline loops: CDR1 LNHDA, CDR2 SQIVND (reference sequence). The CDR3 runs 14 residues. Trimming removed 3 bases from V and 9 bases from J; junction bases left unmatched: 8. The CDR3 DNA reads as TGTGCCAGTAGTATTAAGCGGGAGGGCGTTCCGCAGTACTTC. Translating it yields CASSIKREGVPQYF.

V is TRBV12-3 or TRBV12-4 and J is TRBJ2-6; weak D call: TRBD2 (6 bases). The CDR3 contains 14 residues. Trimming took 8 bases from V and 4 from J, leaving 12 bases between them. The CDR3 here is CASGRGAGANVLTF. CDR3 DNA: TGTGCCAGCGGGCGCGGGGCCGGGGCCAACGTCCTGACTTTC.

The gene calls are TRBV10-3 and TRBJ2-7; TRBD2 aligns across 9 bases. CDR1 is ENHRY, CDR2 SYGVKD, per germline. CDR3 size: 17 residues. Trimming removed 2 bases from V and 0 bases from J; junction bases left unmatched: 8. The CDR3 sequence: CAISERGGGLASYEQYF. CDR3 coding DNA: TGTGCCATCAGTGAGAGGGGTGGGGGACTAGCCTCCTACGAGCAGTACTTC.

The chain uses TRBV4-2 and TRBJ2-6; D possibly corresponds to TRBD1 (5 bases). From germline, CDR1 is LGHNA and CDR2 YNFKEQ. Between the trimmed V and J ends, which lost 0 bases and 4 bases, there was a span of 10 bases. CDR3 length: 16 amino acids. The CDR3 bases are TGTGCCAGCAGCCAAGATGGGGCGCAAGGGGCCAACGTCCTGACTTTC. This encodes CASSQDGAQGANVLTF.

The rearrangement joins TRBV4-2 to TRBJ2-1, with TRBD1 matching 9 bases. The CDR3 spans 15 residues. V gave up 1 base and J gave up 8 bases; unmatched junction bases: 6. Germline-derived CDR1 and CDR2 are LGHNA and YNFKEQ. Written as DNA, the CDR3 is TGTGCCAGCAGCCAAGGGGACAGGGATCGAGATGAGCAGTTCTTC. It specifies CASSQGDRDRDEQFF.

The chain employs TRBV6-5 and TRBJ1-2, with TRBD1 identical over 7 bases. There are 14 residues in the CDR3. The ends lost 0 bases at V and 8 bases at J; junction bases unmatched: 6. Looked up from germline, CDR1 is MNHEY and CDR2 is SVGAGI. CDR3 residues: CASSYSDRMGGYTF. Written as DNA, the CDR3 is TGTGCCAGCAGTTACTCGGACAGGATGGGCGGCTACACCTTC.

This clonotype was recorded a few times. CDR3 region: CASSHSGTSSYEQYF. The CDR3 coding sequence is TGTGCCAGCAGCCATAGCGGGACGAGCTCCTACGAGCAGTACTTC. This sequence joins TRBV28 and TRBJ2-7; 8 bases align to TRBD2. This CDR3 spans 15 amino acids. The V segment lost 6 bases and the J segment 0 bases; nucleotides outside the gene matches: 7. The germline V gene encodes CDR1 MDHEN and CDR2 SYDVKM. Complete variable domain (other parts from reference TRBV28 and TRBJ2-7): DVKVTQSSRYLVKRTGEKVFLECVQDMDHENMFWYRQDPGLGLRLIYFSYDVKMKEKGDIPEGYSVSREKKERFSLILESASTNQTSMYLCASSHSGTSSYEQYFGPGTRLTVT.

CDR3 loop: CASSRKREPYEQYF. The CDR3 DNA follows: TGTGCCAGCAGCAGGAAGCGGGAGCCCTACGAGCAGTACTTC. The genes are TRBV21-1 and TRBJ2-7. TRBV21-1 is marked as a pseudogene. This CDR3 region has 14 residues.

About this clonotype: An end of the junction does not agree with germline; a read error may underlie this. The V and J genes are TRBV7-3 and TRBJ2-1; D unresolved. Germline V gives CDR1 SGHTA, CDR2 FQGTGA. This CDR3 contains 13 residues. The CDR3 sequence is CASSSTYYNEQLF. As DNA, the CDR3 is TGTGCCAGCAGCTCAACTTATTACAATGAGCAGCTCTTC.

This clonotype appeared a few times. The chain has TRBV20-1 and TRBJ1-6, with D tentatively TRBD1 (6 bases). The CDR3 contains 16 residues. Germline CDR1 and CDR2: DFQATT and SNEGSKA (reference sequence). Trimming cost V 2 bases and J 7 bases, with 18 bases left between them. CDR3 sequence reads: CSARPFGGGRNSPLHF. CDR3 DNA sequence: TGCAGTGCTAGACCCTTTGGGGGCGGGAGGAATTCACCCCTCCACTTT.

V is TRBV28 and J is TRBJ2-7, with 10 bases matching TRBD2. This CDR3 contains 16 residues. The germline V gene encodes CDR1 MDHEN and CDR2 SYDVKM. Trimming took 6 bases from V and 7 from J; bases not matched to a gene: 15. CDR3 in amino acids: CASRPARGAGGVEQYF. In nucleotides, the CDR3 is TGTGCCAGCAGACCCGCCAGGGGAGCGGGAGGGGTGGAGCAGTACTTC.

The chain couples TRBV7-9 to TRBJ2-7; D is ambiguous. There are 12 residues in the CDR3. The V gene lost 1 base and the J gene lost 4 bases, with 5 bases spanning the gap. Germline loops: CDR1 SEHNR, CDR2 FQNEAQ (reference sequence). CDR3 nucleotides: TGTGCCAGCAGCTTAGTAACGTACGAGCAGTACTTC. Its protein product is CASSLVTYEQYF.

The chain is built from TRBV14 and TRBJ2-7; D possibly matches TRBD1 or TRBD2 (5 bases each). The CDR3 has 14 amino acids. Germline assignment: CDR1 SGHDN and CDR2 FVKESK. Trimming left V 3 bases short and J 5 bases short, with 14 bases between. As DNA, the CDR3 is TGTGCCAGCAGCCATGGGGGATTATTCGACGAGCAGTACTTC. This codes for CASSHGGLFDEQYF.

J is TRBJ1-2 and V is TRBV27; the D gene is possibly TRBD1 (6 bases). Germline V gene lookup returns CDR1 MNHEY and CDR2 SMNVEV (reference sequence). With 6 bases removed from V and 3 bases from J, the gap between germline ends came to 14 bases. The CDR3 extends over 14 amino acids. CDR3 DNA: TGTGCCAGCAGCCCGTGGACAGTAGACTATGGCTACACCTTC. It translates to CASSPWTVDYGYTF.

The chain carries TRBV7-8 and TRBJ1-5; TRBD1 might be the D (5 bases). The V end lost 1 base, the J end lost 4 bases, and 11 bases lay between the germline ends. The CDR3 is 15 residues long. Per germline, CDR1 SGHVS and CDR2 FQNEAQ. The CDR3, as DNA: TGTGCCAGCAGCTTAGGTCGACAGCCGAATCAGCCCCAGCATTTT. It translates to CASSLGRQPNQPQHF. Full variable domain (missing parts from reference TRBV7-8 and TRBJ1-5): GAGVSQSPRYKVAKRGQDVALRCDPISGHVSLFWYQQALGQGPEFLTYFQNEAQLDKSGLPSDRFFAERPEGSVSTLKIQRTQQEDSAVYLCASSLGRQPNQPQHFGDGTRLSIL.